The entry below describes one T cell receptor (beta chain). The antigen is undetermined. The data were obtained in a study of T cell responses to AZD1222 COVID-19 vaccine. Libraries were prepared by immunoSEQ multiplex PCR; TCRdb keeps only in-frame clonotypes and omits some of them. The sample includes 150,000 to 200,000 clones, 88% of them seen just once. Broader study findings: A reported finding is that nearly half of spike-specific TCRs target unmutated variant regions. No day 14 peak samples; only post-peak repertoires were characterized. The breadth and depth of Spike-specific TCRs increased once two AZD1222 doses had been given.

Per germline, CDR1 LNHDA and CDR2 SQIVND (reference sequence). The CDR3 consists of 16 residues. V lost 5 bases and J lost 2; bases outside the gene matches: 11. The sample in question was peripheral blood, obtained 28 days after the second AZD1222 dose. The sequence was obtained from an adult who received the AZD1222 COVID-19 vaccine. The J gene is TRBJ2-7, the V gene TRBV19; 8 nucleotides match TRBD1. This CDR3 reads CASSPRGRTGTYEQYF. The CDR3 DNA reads TGTGCCAGTAGTCCCAGGGGACGGACAGGGACCTACGAGCAGTACTTC.